The clone carrying this T cell receptor beta chain came up once. Its antigen is undetermined. Isolation yielded PBMCs, at least 7 million per sample, in every case. The source of the sample is a study of blood T cells in healthy people across ages. Study conclusions and caveats: A strong correlation was found between TCR beta diversity and the percentage of naive T cells. Not knowing donor CMV status may have confounded expanded clonotype changes.

V lost 3 bases and J lost 3, with 6 bases in between. Germline V gene lookup returns CDR1 KGHSH and CDR2 LQKENI. There are 13 residues in the CDR3. Primed by a sample-barcoded 5' primer and a J-beta primer mix, a second PCR proceeded for about 6 to 11 cycles. From the 5' RACE reads, TCRdb called clonotypes with MiXCR, one entry per CDR3 protein. Here the sample spans under 800,000 distinct CDR3 sequences, under 25% being singletons. Sequenced sample: blood. The receptor was derived from a man in his 70s in good health. The genes are TRBV18 and TRBJ2-1, with D unclear. CDR3 DNA sequence: TGTGCCAGCTCACCCGCCTTCTACAATGAGCAGTTCTTC. It is translated as CASSPAFYNEQFF.